This entry is about one T cell receptor (beta chain). Its antigen is currently unknown. The V and J ends lost 2 bases and 5 bases, in that order; junction bases with no gene match: 2. Germline assignment: CDR1 LNHDA and CDR2 SQIVND (reference sequence). The CDR3 has 15 amino acids. This specimen comes from a study of cytomegalovirus exposure and HLA in healthy donors. All the people who gave samples were healthy bone marrow donors. Whole-study findings and limits: Later analysis showed TCR association rates varying by HLA locus, highest for DRB1 and lowest for HLA-C. Based on reports, TCR beta sequences accurately predicted HLA-A and HLA-B alleles for most subjects.

It was with 60 Vbeta and 13 Jbeta primers that the PCR ran. The assay was immunoSEQ multiplex PCR, and TCRdb's table has in-frame clones only and misses some. Of 150,000 to 250,000 clones listed, roughly four fifths are singletons. The TCR was taken from a man aged 25 to 40 in good health and CMV-seronegative. Sequencing was performed on PBMCs. The chain combines TRBV19 with TRBJ2-1; 11 positions match TRBD2. CDR3 region: CASSITLAGDNEQFF. Written as DNA, the CDR3 is TGTGCCAGTAGTATAACACTAGCGGGAGACAATGAGCAGTTCTTC.